This T cell receptor beta chain was identified in a study of T cell responses to AZD1222 COVID-19 vaccine. V trimming: 3 bases; J trimming: 3 bases; junction bases outside the gene matches: 22. The V gene's germline CDR1 is MDHEN and CDR2 SYDVKM. The CDR3 extends over 20 amino acids. This clone was recorded only once. The protocol was immunoSEQ multiplex PCR, while the TCRdb copy is restricted to in-frame clones and leaves out a portion. The sample comprises about 140,000 clones, roughly 91% of which are singletons, and about 9.1% rests with the top ten. The source is an adult in good health. This specimen consisted of peripheral blood, obtained on day 0 of AZD1222 vaccination. The chain is built from TRBV28 and TRBJ1-1; 7 bases match TRBD1. The CDR3 here is CASSFEGPSHGTAVYTEAFF. The DNA of the CDR3 is TGTGCCAGCAGTTTTGAAGGCCCATCCCACGGGACAGCTGTTTACACTGAAGCTTTCTTT.